The rows below give T cell receptor beta chains drawn from one sample of a study of T cells in Graves' hyperthyroidism and ophthalmopathy. MiXCR, applied by TCRdb to the multiplex PCR reads, yields one record per CDR3 protein. The data show 600,000 to 900,000 distinct CDR3 sequences, 15% to 20% seen once. Sequencing was performed on blood. These receptors all come from a man between 18 and 35 years old with Graves' hyperthyroidism. Each CDR3 is given with its conserved first and last residue. A D gene is named only where the DNA matches it firmly. Rows may omit the clone size; those that give it use once, few, many or a size class.

v_gene	j_gene	d_gene	abundance	CDR3aa	CDR3nt
TRBV12-3/TRBV12-4	TRBJ2-7	-	-	CASSQNLGRQYF	TGTGCCAGCAGCCAGAACTTGGGGAGGCAGTACTTC
TRBV12-3/TRBV12-4	TRBJ2-1	-	few	CASSSPPHNEQFF	TGTGCCAGCAGTTCGCCCCCGCACAATGAGCAGTTCTTC
TRBV20-1	TRBJ1-4	-	few	CSARDRGPTTNEKLFF	TGCAGTGCTAGAGACCGAGGGCCGACAACTAATGAAAAACTGTTTTTT
TRBV28	TRBJ2-3	TRBD2	many	CASSLFTSGRKTDTQYF	TGTGCCAGCAGTTTATTTACAAGCGGGAGAAAAACAGATACGCAGTATTTT
TRBV6-1	TRBJ2-7	-	few	CASSEDRVGSYEQYF	TGTGCCAGCAGTGAAGACAGGGTGGGCTCCTACGAGCAGTACTTC
TRBV12-3/TRBV12-4	TRBJ2-7	-	many	CASSSSYGGTEQYF	TGTGCCAGCAGTTCCTCGTATGGGGGGACCGAGCAGTACTTC
TRBV27	TRBJ1-6	TRBD1	-	CASRRSRDSYSPLHF	TGTGCCAGCAGGCGGTCGCGGGACAGCTATTCACCCCTCCACTTT
TRBV28	TRBJ1-1	-	many	CASSFWGTEAFF	TGTGCCAGCAGTTTTTGGGGCACTGAAGCTTTCTTT
TRBV27	TRBJ2-7	TRBD2	many	CASRGTAGGYEQYF	TGTGCCAGCAGGGGGACGGCGGGAGGGTACGAGCAGTACTTC
TRBV11-2	TRBJ2-3	TRBD1	-	CASSSGQASTDTQYF	TGTGCCAGCAGCTCCGGACAGGCTAGCACAGATACGCAGTATTTT
TRBV28	TRBJ1-1	-	many	CATTLGGAAEAFF	TGTGCCACCACCCTAGGGGGGGCCGCTGAAGCTTTCTTT
TRBV12-3/TRBV12-4	TRBJ1-6	-	many	CASSFTGRRSPLHF	TGTGCCAGCAGTTTTACAGGGCGACGATCACCCCTCCACTTT
TRBV30	TRBJ1-1	-	many	CAWSVVGVSEAFF	TGTGCCTGGAGTGTAGTCGGAGTCTCTGAAGCTTTCTTT
TRBV12-3/TRBV12-4	TRBJ2-4	-	many	CASSFGNIQYF	TGTGCCAGCAGTTTTGGAAACATTCAGTACTTC
TRBV11-3	TRBJ1-1	-	-	CASSPVGAGGSTEAFF	TGTGCCAGCAGTCCCGTGGGGGCTGGGGGCAGTACTGAAGCTTTCTTT
TRBV28	TRBJ2-7	TRBD2	-	CASSSLAGGPYEQYF	TGTGCCAGCAGTTCGCTAGCGGGAGGGCCATACGAGCAGTACTTC
TRBV20-1	TRBJ1-5	-	-	CSARPTGFNQPQHF	TGCAGTGCTAGGCCCACAGGGTTCAATCAGCCCCAGCATTTT
TRBV25-1	TRBJ2-7	-	few	CASTGGWEQYF	TGTGCCAGCACCGGGGGCTGGGAGCAGTACTTC
TRBV18	TRBJ1-1	TRBD1	many	CASSPGQAVGEAFF	TGTGCCAGCTCACCGGGACAGGCGGTCGGTGAAGCTTTCTTT
TRBV2	TRBJ1-3	TRBD1	-	CASNWDSLYGNTIYF	TGTGCCAGCAATTGGGACAGCCTTTACGGAAACACCATATATTTT